Shown below are 20 T cell receptor beta chains from a single sample sequenced in a study of T cell responses to AZD1222 COVID-19 vaccine. Repertoires were generated with immunoSEQ multiplex PCR, while TCRdb's copy carries only in-frame clones and drops some. Among 45,000 to 55,000 clones listed, about 80% were seen once. The starting material was peripheral blood, obtained on day 0 of AZD1222 vaccination. These receptors were obtained from an adult in good health.

This chain uses TRBV21-1 with TRBJ1-1; TRBD1, the table's D call, lacks a check against the DNA. TRBV21-1 is an annotated pseudogene. The CDR3 is made up of 11 amino acids. The CDR3 nucleotides are TGTGCCAGTGTCAGGTGCTCTGAAGCTTTCTTT. Translation: CASVRCSEAFF.

This clone was observed a single time. V gene TRBV4-2 combines with J gene TRBJ2-7, with a possible D match to TRBD2 (6 bases). V gave up 0 bases and J gave up 3 bases, with 9 bases separating them. The CDR3 covers 14 residues. The germline gives CDR1 LGHNA, CDR2 YNFKEQ. DNA for the CDR3: TGTGCCAGCAGCCAAGACGGAGGGGACTACGAGCAGTACTTC. Amino acids: CASSQDGGDYEQYF.

The chain carries TRBV18 and TRBJ2-1; 8 bases map to TRBD2. This CDR3 has 19 amino acids. Trimming at V came to 1 base and at J to 3 bases, leaving 14 bases not matched to a gene. The germline V gene encodes CDR1 KGHSH and CDR2 LQKENI. The CDR3 spells CASSPRGLWLAGGYNEQFF. In DNA form, the CDR3 reads TGTGCCAGCTCACCACGGGGACTCTGGCTGGCGGGAGGCTACAATGAGCAGTTCTTC.

The chain employs TRBV7-2 and TRBJ2-3; 9 bases line up with TRBD1. CDR3 length: 15 amino acids. The V and J ends lost 3 bases and 4 bases, in that order; junction bases with no gene match: 5. Looked up from germline, CDR1 is SGHTA and CDR2 is FQGNSA. CDR3 loop: CASSFTGGRADTQYF. The DNA of the CDR3 is TGTGCCAGCAGCTTCACAGGGGGCAGGGCAGATACGCAGTATTTT.

The chain couples TRBV10-2 to TRBJ2-5, with 10 bases matching TRBD2. The V and J ends lost 3 bases and 2 bases, in that order; junction bases with no gene match: 9. Germline V lookup: CDR1 WSHSY, CDR2 SAAADI. The CDR3 consists of 17 residues. DNA for the CDR3: TGCGCCAGCAGTGAAGTGTTAGCGGGGGGCCCTCAAGAGACCCAGTACTTC. Encoded protein: CASSEVLAGGPQETQYF.

This chain connects TRBV11-2 to TRBJ2-7; either TRBD1 or TRBD2 may supply D (5 bases each). V gave up 2 bases and J gave up 3 bases, with 14 bases separating them. CDR3 length equals 15 residues. Germline CDR1 reads SGHAT; CDR2 reads FQNNGV. CDR3 coding DNA: TGTGCCAGCAGCTTAAGGGACGGAGAGGGCTACGAGCAGTACTTC. Protein sequence: CASSLRDGEGYEQYF.

The J gene is TRBJ1-5, the V gene TRBV30; 7 nucleotides align to TRBD1. Germline V gene data show CDR1 as GTSNPN and CDR2 as SVGIG (reference sequence). With V trimmed by 2 bases and J by 6 bases, 13 bases remained unmatched. This CDR3 has 16 residues. This CDR3 is CAWSQVGGLRGQPQHF. The CDR3 region has the DNA TGTGCCTGGAGTCAGGTAGGGGGCCTAAGGGGTCAGCCCCAGCATTTT.

The chain combines TRBV7-9 with TRBJ2-5, with D perhaps being TRBD1 or TRBD2 (5 bases each). CDR1 is SEHNR and CDR2 is FQNEAQ in the germline V gene (reference sequence). The CDR3 covers 15 residues. Trimming stripped 3 bases from V and 4 bases from J, with 15 bases between. CDR3 nucleotides: TGTGCCAGCAGCTTCCCGGGACCGGGGACAGAGACCCAGTACTTC. Its protein product is CASSFPGPGTETQYF.

The V call is TRBV6-5, the J call TRBJ2-5; D is possibly TRBD2 (6 bases). Trimming took 0 bases from V and 5 from J, leaving 13 bases between them. This CDR3 comprises 15 residues. Per the germline V gene, CDR1 is MNHEY and CDR2 is SVGAGI. CDR3 in DNA: TGTGCCAGCAGTTACTCGAGAGGGGCGGGGGAGACCCAGTACTTC. Amino acid sequence: CASSYSRGAGETQYF.

V is TRBV6-1 and J is TRBJ1-6, with a tentative D call TRBD1 (5 bases). V was shortened by 4 bases and J by 7 bases, with 14 bases between the two germline ends. CDR1 is MNHNS and CDR2 is SASEGT in the germline V gene. The CDR3 runs to 15 residues. The CDR3 sequence: CASSATAPGNSPLHF. Here the CDR3 DNA reads TGTGCCAGCAGTGCGACAGCCCCAGGCAATTCACCCCTCCACTTT.

The chain combines TRBV27 with TRBJ1-5; D gene uncertain. The germline V gene has CDR1 MNHEY and CDR2 SMNVEV (reference sequence). CDR3 length: 13 amino acids. V lost 2 bases and J 0 bases, leaving 2 bases between the germline ends. The DNA of the CDR3 is TGTGCCAGCAGTTTAAGTAGCAATCAGCCCCAGCATTTT. Amino acids: CASSLSSNQPQHF.

This clone was recorded only once. The gene calls are TRBV11-2 and TRBJ1-2; D is uncertain. Germline V gene data show CDR1 as SGHAT and CDR2 as FQNNGV. This CDR3 has 15 amino acids. V lost 1 base, J lost 0 bases, and 9 bases lay in between. CDR3 nucleotides: TGTGCCAGCAGCTTAGTGGCGACTTCTAACTATGGCTACACCTTC. It codes for CASSLVATSNYGYTF.

The V gene is TRBV2, the J gene TRBJ2-1, with D tentatively TRBD2 (5 bases). The CDR3 spans 13 residues. In germline, CDR1 is SNHLY, CDR2 FYNNEI. V was pared by 6 bases and J by 6 bases, with 12 bases between. The CDR3 here is CASSYIGSNEQFF. DNA for the CDR3: TGTGCCAGCAGCTACATAGGGAGCAATGAGCAGTTCTTC.

The V call is TRBV7-2, the J call TRBJ2-1; D gene unclear. V was pared by 1 base and J by 6 bases, with 10 bases between. The CDR3 is 14 residues long. Germline V gene lookup returns CDR1 SGHTA and CDR2 FQGNSA. The CDR3 DNA follows: TGTGCCAGCAGCTTAGTCCGCGCCGGCAATGAGCAGTTCTTC. It yields the protein CASSLVRAGNEQFF.

This clone was seen just once. The chain couples TRBV2 to TRBJ1-4; TRBD1 might be the D (5 bases). Germline CDR1 is SNHLY and CDR2 is FYNNEI. V lost 6 bases and J lost 5, with 16 bases in between. The CDR3 extends over 15 amino acids. CDR3 DNA: TGTGCCAGCAGCCGCTCCGGGACGGACAATGAAAAACTGTTTTTT. This codes for CASSRSGTDNEKLFF.

The genes are TRBV7-9 and TRBJ2-3, with D possibly matching TRBD2 (5 bases). The germline gives CDR1 SEHNR, CDR2 FQNEAQ (reference sequence). The CDR3 spans 15 residues. Trimming left V 1 base short and J 6 bases short, with 14 bases between. This chain's CDR3 is CASSLVETRVDTQYF. The CDR3 DNA follows: TGTGCCAGCAGCTTAGTGGAAACTAGAGTGGATACGCAGTATTTT.

V gene TRBV10-3 combines with J gene TRBJ1-1; weak D call: TRBD1 (6 bases). The CDR3 is made up of 15 amino acids. Trimming removed 0 bases at V and 2 bases at J, with 10 bases between. Germline V gene data show CDR1 as ENHRY and CDR2 as SYGVKD. CDR3 nucleotide sequence: TGTGCCATCAGTGAGTCGGAAGGGGGTAACACTGAAGCTTTCTTT. This codes for CAISESEGGNTEAFF.

J is TRBJ1-5 and V is TRBV6-1; unclear D gene. The germline gives CDR1 MNHNS, CDR2 SASEGT. V lost 10 bases, J lost 6 bases, and 19 bases lay in between. The CDR3 is made up of 14 amino acids. Written as DNA, the CDR3 is TGTGCCACCCAGGAGGAAATGGGATTTCAGCCCCAGCATTTT. Amino acids: CATQEEMGFQPQHF.

In this sample, this clone turned up once. The genes are TRBV18 and TRBJ1-4; the D gene is possibly TRBD1 (5 bases). This CDR3 is built from 14 residues. Germline V gene sequence: CDR1 KGHSH, CDR2 LQKENI. V was pared by 6 bases and J by 3 bases, with 11 bases between. The CDR3 loop reads CASSQQVANEKLFF. The CDR3 nucleotides are TGTGCCAGCTCCCAACAGGTTGCTAATGAAAAACTGTTTTTT. The full variable domain, with the rest looked up from reference TRBV18 and TRBJ1-4, is NAGVMQNPRHLVRRRGQEARLRCSPMKGHSHVYWYRQLPEEGLKFMVYLQKENIIDESGMPKERFSAEFPKEGPSILRIQQVVRGDSAAYFCASSQQVANEKLFFGSGTQLSVL.

The chain joins TRBV5-1 to TRBJ2-7; D may be TRBD1 (5 bases). The CDR3 is 15 amino acids. CDR1 is SGHRS, CDR2 YFSETQ, per germline. The ends were cut back, 4 bases at V and 9 bases at J, with 23 bases in the middle. The CDR3 loop is CASSPTVMSVDGQYF. The CDR3, as DNA: TGCGCCAGCAGCCCGACAGTCATGTCGGTAGACGGGCAGTACTTC.